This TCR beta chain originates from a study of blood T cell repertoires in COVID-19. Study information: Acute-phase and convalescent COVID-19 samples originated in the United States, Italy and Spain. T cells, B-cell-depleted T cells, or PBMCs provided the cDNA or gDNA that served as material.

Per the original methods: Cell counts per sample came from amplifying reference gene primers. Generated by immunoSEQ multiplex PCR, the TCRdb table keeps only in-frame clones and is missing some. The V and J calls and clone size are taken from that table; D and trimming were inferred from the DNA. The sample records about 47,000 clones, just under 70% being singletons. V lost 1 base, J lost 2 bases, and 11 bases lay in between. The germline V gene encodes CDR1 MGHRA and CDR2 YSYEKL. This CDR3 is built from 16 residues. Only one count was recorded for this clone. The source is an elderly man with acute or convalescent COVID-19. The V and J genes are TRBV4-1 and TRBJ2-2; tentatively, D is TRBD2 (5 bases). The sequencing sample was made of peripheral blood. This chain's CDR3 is CASSQGTLVNTGELFF. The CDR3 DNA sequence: TGCGCCAGCAGCCAAGGGACTCTGGTAAACACCGGGGAGCTGTTTTTT.